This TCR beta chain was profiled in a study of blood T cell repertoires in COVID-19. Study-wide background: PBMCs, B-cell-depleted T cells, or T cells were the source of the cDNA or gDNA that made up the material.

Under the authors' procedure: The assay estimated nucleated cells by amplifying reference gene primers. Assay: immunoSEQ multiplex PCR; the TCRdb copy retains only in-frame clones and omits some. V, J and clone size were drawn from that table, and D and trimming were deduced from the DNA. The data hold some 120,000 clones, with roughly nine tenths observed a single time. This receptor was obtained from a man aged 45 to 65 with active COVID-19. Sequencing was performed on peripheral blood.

The CDR3 DNA sequence: TGTGCCAGCTCACCACCCTCCGTGACTCGCGGAGCCTATGGCTACACCTTC. This sequence encodes CASSPPSVTRGAYGYTF. The rearrangement uses TRBV18 and TRBJ1-2; D gene ambiguous. CDR3 size: 17 residues. V was trimmed by 0 bases and J by 4 bases, leaving 18 bases between them. The germline V gene encodes CDR1 KGHSH and CDR2 LQKENI.